This T cell receptor (beta chain) was sequenced for a study of response to subunit inactivated influenza vaccine. V shed 1 base and J 6 bases; nucleotides not matched to a gene: 8. The germline gives CDR1 LGHNA, CDR2 YSLEER. The CDR3 loop spans 15 amino acids. Each CDR3 protein gets one entry after TCRdb re-called the RT-PCR reads with MiXCR. Among 150,000 to 200,000 distinct CDR3 sequences listed, about an eighth were seen once. These sequences were also reported in another study, on T cells expressing NK-cell markers. This second study notes: Scientists made TCR beta cDNA using 5'RACE template switching with UMIs. Roughly 1.0-7.0% of CD8+ T cells in more than five donors belonged to dominant NKG2C+ clonotypes.

The sequence was obtained from a man in his fifties or sixties who received an inactivated influenza vaccine. Sequencing was performed on CD8+ T cells sorted from PBMCs, taken roughly 13 days after vaccination. V usage is TRBV4-3 and J usage is TRBJ1-2, with 7 bases identical to TRBD1. The CDR3 nucleotides are TGCGCCAGCAGCCAAGTCCCGACAGGGTTGGATGGCTACACCTTC. Translated, it gives CASSQVPTGLDGYTF.